This T cell receptor beta chain was sequenced during a study of T cells in Graves' hyperthyroidism and ophthalmopathy. Participants, patients aged 18 to 65, had newly diagnosed hyperthyroidism with a duration under 2 months. It was approximately 9.7 ml of fresh peripheral blood that supplied the PBMCs. In regard to this clonotype: Its antigen is as yet unknown. Germline and junction disagree at one end, which may indicate a read error.

General study results and limits: In the blood, most expanded thyroid clonotypes above 0.001 appeared as well. Ophthalmopathy, as predicted by the model, came a median around 6.7 months after the prediction.

Germline V CDR1 and CDR2: MNHNY, SVGAGI (reference sequence). CDR3 length equals 12 residues. From RNA transcripts, TCR beta CDR3 regions were amplified. A set of HTBI primers served as the primers for a first-round RT-PCR of the TCR CDR3. TCRdb re-called the multiplex PCR reads with MiXCR, one entry per CDR3 protein. The table lists roughly 800,000 distinct CDR3 sequences, 38% of them singletons, with 8.9% in the top ten. The material sequenced was blood. The TCR sequence derives from a man aged 18 to 35 with Graves' hyperthyroidism. The chain uses TRBV6-6 and TRBJ2-7, with a possible D match to TRBD2 (8 bases). The CDR3 loop reads CASSYLGGDSAF. CDR3 coding DNA: TGTGCCAGCAGTTACCTCGGGGGGGACAGTGCTTTC.